This is a list of T cell receptor beta chains from one sample in a study of T cells in Graves' hyperthyroidism and ophthalmopathy. TCRdb redid the calling of the multiplex PCR reads with MiXCR, one entry per CDR3 protein. The sample has 300,000 to 400,000 distinct CDR3 sequences, around 13% seen once. Sequencing was performed on blood. The receptors come from a woman aged 25 to 45 with Graves' ophthalmopathy. CDR3s include the opening cysteine and the closing phenylalanine or tryptophan. A D gene is named only where the DNA matches it firmly. The size of a clone is reported for some rows only, either as once, few or many, or as a class for expanded clones.

V	J	size	D	length	DNA	CDR3
TRBV28	TRBJ2-7	many	.	12	TGTGCCGCGCTTGGGGGCGGTTACGAGCAGTACTTC	CAALGGGYEQYF
TRBV29-1	TRBJ1-1	many	TRBD1	14	TGCAGCGTCGACTCCGGGACAGGGTACACTGAAGCTTTCTTT	CSVDSGTGYTEAFF
TRBV7-2	TRBJ2-3	.	.	14	TGTGCCAGCAGCTTAGCGGGATCCCCGGGTACGCAGTGTTTT	CASSLAGSPGTQCF
TRBV5-1	TRBJ1-2	many	.	13	TGCGCCAGCAGCTTGGCGACGGACGGTGGCTACACCTTC	CASSLATDGGYTF
TRBV20-1	TRBJ1-5	many	.	15	TGCAGTGCTGAGGGGATATCAAGGGGCAATCAGCCCCAGCATTTT	CSAEGISRGNQPQHF
TRBV5-1	TRBJ1-3	.	TRBD1	15	TGCGCCAGCAGCCAATGGACAGGACAGGGAAACACCATATATTTT	CASSQWTGQGNTIYF
TRBV11-2	TRBJ2-5	many	TRBD1	16	TGTGCCAGCAGCGCCGACCCCGGGACAGTCCAAGAGACCCAGTACTTC	CASSADPGTVQETQYF
TRBV4-1	TRBJ1-6	.	.	15	TGCGCCAGCAGCCAAGAGACAGGTTATAATTCACCCCTCCACTTT	CASSQETGYNSPLHF
TRBV11-1	TRBJ2-7	many	.	14	TGTGCCAGCAGCTTTTCGGCGGGAAACTACGAGCAGTACTTC	CASSFSAGNYEQYF
TRBV5-8	TRBJ2-1	few	TRBD2	16	TGTGCCAGCAGCTTGGTACGTGGGACTAGCGGTAATGAGCAGTTCTTC	CASSLVRGTSGNEQFF
TRBV28	TRBJ2-1	.	.	16	TGTGCCAGCAGCTGGCTGGGGGCAGGGGTGAGCAATGAGCAGTTCTTC	CASSWLGAGVSNEQFF
TRBV6-1	TRBJ2-3	many	.	14	TGTGCCAGCAGTGAAGTAGCTCGTGTCGATACGCAGTATTTT	CASSEVARVDTQYF
TRBV12-3/TRBV12-4	TRBJ1-1	many	.	12	TGTGCCAGCAGTTTGTTGGGCTCTGAAGCTTTCTTT	CASSLLGSEAFF
TRBV19	TRBJ2-2	few	.	12	TGTGCCAGTAGAGAAGGGTTAGGGGAGCTGTTTTTT	CASREGLGELFF
TRBV14	TRBJ1-4	.	.	23	TGTGCCAGCAGCCAACCGTCGACCGTCGAGGATTCCACAAACGGGGCAACTAATGAAAAACTGTTCTTT	CASSQPSTVEDSTNGATNEKLFF
TRBV13	TRBJ1-2	many	.	12	TGTGCCAGCAGCAAGTACAACTATGGCTACACCTTC	CASSKYNYGYTF
TRBV16	TRBJ2-1	few	.	15	TGTGCCAGCATGCCACAGGGTAGAAGTTACAATGAGCAGTTCTTC	CASMPQGRSYNEQFF
TRBV20-1	TRBJ1-1	few	.	13	TGCAGTGTTTATCCGGACTTGAACACTGAAGCTTTCTTT	CSVYPDLNTEAFF
TRBV28	TRBJ2-1	many	.	11	TGTGCCAGCAGTTTTTATCATGAGCAGTTCTTC	CASSFYHEQFF
TRBV10-3	TRBJ2-7	.	TRBD1	15	TGTGCCATCAGGTCCGGGACAGCGAGCTCCTACGAGCAGTACTTC	CAIRSGTASSYEQYF
TRBV7-6	TRBJ1-6	.	.	16	TGTGCCAGCAGTCCCCACCAAGGGGATGCGGGGACACCCCTCCACTTT	CASSPHQGDAGTPLHF
TRBV29-1	TRBJ1-2	many	TRBD1	11	TGCAGCGTTACGACAGGGAGCGGCTACACCTTC	CSVTTGSGYTF
TRBV4-2	TRBJ2-1	few	TRBD2	15	TGTGCCAGCGGGGGTTCGGGGGGTTTCTACAATGAGCAGTTCTTC	CASGGSGGFYNEQFF
TRBV12-3/TRBV12-4	TRBJ1-5	many	.	15	TGTGCCAGCAGACCCGAACAGAGCTTCAATCAGCCCCAGCATTTT	CASRPEQSFNQPQHF
TRBV9	TRBJ1-6	many	TRBD1	16	TGTGCCAGCAGCGTAGATACAGGGGGTACTAATTCACCCCTCCACTTT	CASSVDTGGTNSPLHF
TRBV5-6	TRBJ2-1	.	.	14	TGTGCCAGCAGCTTGACGGCAGCGTACAATGAGCAGTTCTTC	CASSLTAAYNEQFF
TRBV6-2/TRBV6-3	TRBJ1-6	.	.	13	TGTGCCAGCAGTGATCGACAGGTCACCCCCCTCCACTTT	CASSDRQVTPLHF
TRBV20-1	TRBJ2-7	many	TRBD2	15	TGCAGTGCAGAGGGGGACGGGACTAGCGTGTACGAGCAGTACTTC	CSAEGDGTSVYEQYF
TRBV7-9	TRBJ1-1	many	.	15	TGTGCCAGCAGCCAAGGCCCGGGGCTGAACACTGAAGCTTTCTTT	CASSQGPGLNTEAFF
TRBV5-1	TRBJ1-1	few	.	17	TGCACCAGCAGCCAGGTGTGGGGCGGGGATCTACTTTCTGAAGCTTTCTTT	CTSSQVWGGDLLSEAFF
TRBV18	TRBJ1-1	once	.	13	TGTGCCAGCTCACCACCGGCGGGGAATGAAGCTTTCTTT	CASSPPAGNEAFF
TRBV27	TRBJ1-6	many	.	15	TGTGCCAGCAGTATGGTCCCGGGGGCAAAATCACCCCTCCACTTT	CASSMVPGAKSPLHF
TRBV12-3/TRBV12-4	TRBJ2-3	.	TRBD2	18	TGTGCCAGCAGTTCCCACGTACCAGCGGGGGGTAACACAGATACGCAGTATTTT	CASSSHVPAGGNTDTQYF
TRBV9	TRBJ2-1	many	TRBD1	15	TGTGCCAGCAGCGTAGATGGGGACAGGTTCGCTGAGCAGTTCTTC	CASSVDGDRFAEQFF
TRBV3-1	TRBJ1-4	many	.	14	TGTGCCAGCAGCGCACAGGCGGATAATGAAAAACTGTTTTTT	CASSAQADNEKLFF
TRBV5-1	TRBJ2-5	.	.	17	TGCGCCAGCAGCTTGGTTTTCCGACAGGATGGGGAAGAGACCCAGTACTTC	CASSLVFRQDGEETQYF
TRBV18	TRBJ2-1	.	TRBD2	16	TGTGCCAGCTCACCACCGGAGAATAGCGGGGGCAATGAGCAGTTCTTC	CASSPPENSGGNEQFF
TRBV7-3	TRBJ1-4	.	.	14	TGTGCCAGCAGCTCCGGGACAAAAATTGCAAAACTGTTTTTT	CASSSGTKIAKLFF
TRBV27	TRBJ1-1	many	.	15	TGTGCCAGCAGTCCCTTTTACGGATCGAACACTGAAGCTTTCTTT	CASSPFYGSNTEAFF
TRBV2	TRBJ1-2	many	.	13	TGTGCCAGCAGGGAGGACAGCCACTATGGCTACACCTTC	CASREDSHYGYTF
TRBV6-1	TRBJ1-2	many	.	15	TGTGCCAGCACCGAAGACAGTAACCCAATCTATGGCTACACCTTC	CASTEDSNPIYGYTF
TRBV2	TRBJ1-4	many	.	17	TGTGCCAGCAGTGAAGACAGTTCTTGGGCAACTAATGAAAAACTGTTTTTT	CASSEDSSWATNEKLFF
TRBV12-3/TRBV12-4	TRBJ2-5	.	.	15	TGTGCCAGCAGCGAGGAGGAGGGGGGGGGAGAGACCCAGTACTTC	CASSEEEGGGETQYF
TRBV7-8	TRBJ1-5	many	TRBD1	15	TGTGCCAGCAGTACCACAGGGGGCTTCAATCAGCCCCAGCATTTT	CASSTTGGFNQPQHF
TRBV7-9	TRBJ1-1	few	TRBD1	14	TGTGCCAGCAGCCTCTCGAGGACAGGAGATGAAGCTTTCTTT	CASSLSRTGDEAFF
TRBV30	TRBJ2-2	.	.	13	TGTGCCTGGAGTGTAAGGTTCACCGGGGAGCTGTTTTTT	CAWSVRFTGELFF
TRBV6-1	TRBJ2-1	few	TRBD2	16	TGTGCCAGCAGAAGCGGGGGGGCCTGGGACTACAATGAGCAGTTCTTC	CASRSGGAWDYNEQFF